What follows describes a single T cell receptor beta chain. The antigen is undetermined. This sample is part of a study of blood T cells in healthy people across ages. The V gene's germline CDR1 is SGHAT and CDR2 FQDESV (reference sequence). The CDR3 length is 15 residues. V was clipped by 5 bases and J by 7 bases; unmatched bases: 7. Study results and limitations: It was not possible, with unsorted PBMCs, to conclusively compare naive and antigen-experienced cells. Compared with aged donors, long-lived donors showed fewer expanded clones, suggesting selection.

Then a second PCR, running roughly 6 to 12 cycles, was carried out with a sample-barcoded 5' primer and a J-beta primer mix. Via MiXCR, TCRdb re-called the 5' RACE reads, giving one row per CDR3 protein. The sample has approximately 900,000 distinct CDR3 sequences, around 49% seen once; the top ten hold around 15%. Sequencing was carried out using blood. The J gene is TRBJ2-1, the V gene TRBV11-1; 11 nucleotides align to TRBD2. The receptor comes from a man under 40 in good health. CDR3 nucleotides: TGTGCCAGCAGCCCACCGGCTAGCGGGGGGAATGAGCAGTTCTTC. Protein product: CASSPPASGGNEQFF.